A single sample gave rise to the 22 T cell receptor beta chains below, sequenced in a study of blood T cell repertoires in COVID-19. Repertoires were generated with immunoSEQ multiplex PCR, while TCRdb's copy carries only in-frame clones and drops some. The table has roughly 230,000 clones, 85% seen once. The specimen sequenced was PBMCs or T cells enriched from blood (not recorded which). The receptors stem from a woman between 45 and 65 years old who had been exposed to COVID-19.

A note on this clone: The junction and the germline gene differ at one end; a read error may be behind it. This chain uses TRBV18 with TRBJ2-5; D is unresolved. From germline, CDR1 is KGHSH and CDR2 LQKENI. The CDR3 is 12 amino acids. CDR3 region: CASSSLLEAQYF. The CDR3 DNA reads TGTGCCAGCTCATCTCTTCTAGAGGCCCAGTACTTC.

This clone was seen just once. The V call is TRBV11-3, the J call TRBJ1-2; 9 bases are a match to TRBD1. Germline V gene sequence: CDR1 SGHNT, CDR2 YENEEA. The V and J ends lost 5 bases and 2 bases, in that order; junction bases with no gene match: 6. CDR3 length: 15 residues. CDR3 coding DNA: TGTGCCAGCAGCCTCCGGGACAGGGTCAACTATGGCTACACCTTC. Translating it yields CASSLRDRVNYGYTF.

The chain employs TRBV18 and TRBJ2-7; D may be TRBD1 (6 bases). V was shortened by 3 bases and J by 0 bases, with 18 bases between the two germline ends. The CDR3 spans 17 residues. Germline V gene data show CDR1 as KGHSH and CDR2 as LQKENI. CDR3 DNA: TGTGCCAGCTCACCCATACTAGGACAGTCGAGCTCCTACGAGCAGTACTTC. It is translated as CASSPILGQSSSYEQYF.

CDR3 region: CASSFNRAEQFF. DNA for the CDR3: TGTGCCAGCAGTTTCAACAGGGCCGAGCAGTTCTTC. The chain employs TRBV9 and TRBJ2-1; possibly TRBD1 for D (6 bases). V gave up 5 bases and J gave up 10 bases, with 13 bases separating them. The CDR3 has 12 amino acids. Germline V gives CDR1 SGDLS, CDR2 YYNGEE.

The chain uses TRBV7-2 and TRBJ1-2; TRBD1 matches at 9 bases. Germline V CDR1 and CDR2: SGHTA, FQGNSA. The CDR3 sequence is 14 residues long. After removal of 6 bases from V and 8 bases from J, the junction contained 10 bases not matched to a gene. Here the CDR3 reads CASRTGTGMMGYTF. Here the CDR3 DNA reads TGTGCCAGCAGGACAGGGACAGGGATGATGGGCTACACCTTC.

The rearrangement joins TRBV27 to TRBJ2-1, with TRBD2 as a possible D gene (5 bases). CDR3 length equals 12 residues. In germline, CDR1 is MNHEY, CDR2 SMNVEV (reference sequence). Deletions cut 6 bases from V and 7 bases from J, with 10 bases between. The CDR3 DNA reads as TGTGCCAGCAGCGGGATAAGTAATGAGCAGTTCTTC. This sequence encodes CASSGISNEQFF.

This chain links TRBV11-2 with TRBJ2-1; D might be TRBD2 (7 bases). The V gene lost 4 bases and the J gene lost 9 bases, with 19 bases spanning the gap. The CDR3 has 15 amino acids. The germline gives CDR1 SGHAT, CDR2 FQNNGV. This CDR3 is CASSSPRGGGSEQFF. CDR3 DNA: TGTGCCAGCAGCTCCCCCCGAGGGGGGGGGAGTGAGCAGTTCTTC.

In DNA form, the CDR3 reads TGTGCCAGCAGCCCAGACATCTCTAGCACAGATACGCAGTATTTT. Translating gives CASSPDISSTDTQYF. The rearrangement joins TRBV7-7 to TRBJ2-3; no firm D call. Germline V lookup: CDR1 SSHAT, CDR2 FNYEAQ (reference sequence). This CDR3 is 15 amino acids long. V dropped 5 bases and J dropped 0 bases, with 12 bases sitting between them.

The chain carries TRBV6-2 or TRBV6-3 and TRBJ2-2; D call uncertain. V gave up 7 bases and J gave up 2 bases, with 14 bases separating them. This CDR3 region has 15 residues. CDR1 and CDR2 (germline): MNHEY, SVGEGT. CDR3 in DNA: TGTGCCAGCACCCCAACCCACACAAACACCGGGGAGCTGTTTTTT. Protein: CASTPTHTNTGELFF.

Concerning this clone: A read error is the likely source, as a far larger clone sits one nucleotide away. The chain combines TRBV27 with TRBJ1-1, with TRBD1 as a possible D gene (5 bases). Germline V CDR1 and CDR2: MNHEY, SMNVEV (reference sequence). Trimming pared 5 bases from V and 5 bases from J, leaving 6 bases between. The CDR3 length is 11 residues. The CDR3 DNA follows: TGTGCCAGCAGTGGGGGGACTGAAGCTTTCTTT. This sequence encodes CASSGGTEAFF.

The genes are TRBV27 and TRBJ1-1; D not resolved. This CDR3 has 12 amino acids. CDR1 is MNHEY, CDR2 SMNVEV, per germline (reference sequence). Trimming took off 5 bases at V and 5 bases at J, with 9 bases between the two ends. The CDR3 DNA is TGTGCCAGCAGTACCCTCGGGACTGAAGCTTTCTTT. As protein: CASSTLGTEAFF.

The chain combines TRBV5-6 with TRBJ2-2; no clear D. V lost 1 base, J lost 6 bases, and 4 bases lay in between. The CDR3 sequence is 12 residues long. Per the germline V gene, CDR1 is SGHDT and CDR2 is YYEEEE. This CDR3 is CASSLPAGELFF. The CDR3 DNA is TGTGCCAGCAGCTTGCCCGCCGGGGAGCTGTTTTTT.

The chain uses TRBV5-1 and TRBJ2-1; 15 bases agree with TRBD2. V was pared by 4 bases and J by 4 bases, with 3 bases of the junction left unmatched. The V gene's germline CDR1 is SGHRS and CDR2 YFSETQ. CDR3 length equals 16 residues. The CDR3 here is CASSAGLAGGYNEQFF. CDR3 nucleotide sequence: TGCGCCAGCAGCGCGGGACTAGCGGGGGGATACAATGAGCAGTTCTTC.

This clone was found a few times. This chain links TRBV5-1 with TRBJ1-2, with 10 bases matching TRBD1. CDR1 is SGHRS, CDR2 YFSETQ, per germline. After removal of 4 bases from V and 6 bases from J, the junction contained 6 bases not matched to a gene. The CDR3 contains 14 residues. The CDR3 DNA reads TGCGCCAGCAGCGCTGCCGGGACAGGGGATGGCTACACCTTC. Protein: CASSAAGTGDGYTF.

This chain links TRBV7-2 with TRBJ1-5; the match to TRBD1 covers 9 bases. The length of the CDR3 is 16 residues. CDR1 SGHTA and CDR2 FQGNSA come from the germline V gene. V lost 6 bases, J lost 4 bases, and 10 bases stayed unmatched. In DNA form, the CDR3 reads TGTGCCAGCAGTCCCAATACAGGGGGCCTAAATCAGCCCCAGCATTTT. It encodes CASSPNTGGLNQPQHF.

This sequence joins TRBV28 and TRBJ1-1, with a weak D call TRBD1 (6 bases). V was pared by 6 bases and J by 4 bases, with 15 bases between. The CDR3 covers 14 residues. Germline CDR1 is MDHEN and CDR2 is SYDVKM. Here the CDR3 reads CASRHRAGVTEAFF. CDR3 sequence (DNA): TGTGCCAGCAGACACAGGGCCGGGGTCACTGAAGCTTTCTTT.

The V and J genes are TRBV18 and TRBJ1-1; maybe TRBD1 (6 bases). CDR1 and CDR2 (germline): KGHSH, LQKENI. The CDR3 loop spans 15 amino acids. The V and J ends lost 4 bases and 4 bases respectively, with 16 bases between them. The CDR3 sequence: CASSLRQAHGTEAFF. In DNA, the CDR3 is TGTGCCAGCTCACTACGACAGGCTCATGGCACTGAAGCTTTCTTT. The full variable domain, completed using reference TRBV18 and TRBJ1-1, is NAGVMQNPRHLVRRRGQEARLRCSPMKGHSHVYWYRQLPEEGLKFMVYLQKENIIDESGMPKERFSAEFPKEGPSILRIQQVVRGDSAAYFCASSLRQAHGTEAFFGQGTRLTVV.

The rearrangement joins TRBV7-9 to TRBJ2-7; a possible D gene is TRBD1 (6 bases). Trimming shortened V by 2 bases and J by 2 bases, and 10 bases separated the two germline ends. Germline assignment: CDR1 SEHNR and CDR2 FQNEAQ (reference sequence). The CDR3 length is 14 residues. The CDR3 is CASSLLWGPYEQYF. The CDR3 DNA follows: TGTGCCAGCAGCTTACTGTGGGGGCCCTACGAGCAGTACTTC. Combining the CDR3 with reference TRBV7-9 and TRBJ2-7 gives the whole variable domain DTGVSQNPRHKITKRGQNVTFRCDPISEHNRLYWYRQTLGQGPEFLTYFQNEAQLEKSRLLSDRFSAERPKGSFSTLEIQRTEQGDSAMYLCASSLLWGPYEQYFGPGTRLTVT.

This clone was seen a single time. This sequence joins TRBV9 and TRBJ1-1; D call uncertain. The germline CDR1 and CDR2 sequences are SGDLS and YYNGEE. This CDR3 has 13 amino acids. V dropped 4 bases and J dropped 5 bases, with 12 bases sitting between them. In DNA, the CDR3 is TGTGCCAGCAGCCCCCACGCGGGGACTGAAGCTTTCTTT. Residues: CASSPHAGTEAFF. Using reference TRBV9 and TRBJ1-1 for the parts outside the CDR3, the full variable domain is DSGVTQTPKHLITATGQRVTLRCSPRSGDLSVYWYQQSLDQGLQFLIQYYNGEERAKGNILERFSAQQFPDLHSELNLSSLELGDSALYFCASSPHAGTEAFFGQGTRLTVV.

The chain couples TRBV10-3 to TRBJ2-7, with TRBD1 matching over 7 bases. The CDR3 length is 12 residues. Unmatched junction bases numbered 1, after V lost 3 bases and J lost 5 bases. Germline CDR1 ENHRY, CDR2 SYGVKD. CDR3 bases: TGTGCCATCAGTGAAACAGGGGACGAGCAGTACTTC. Translated: CAISETGDEQYF.

The rearrangement uses TRBV15 and TRBJ2-7, with D tentatively TRBD2 (7 bases). This CDR3 has 16 residues. Per germline, CDR1 LNHNV and CDR2 YYDKDF (reference sequence). V lost 1 base to trimming and J lost 6 bases, with 19 bases between them. The CDR3: CATSRASAGALGEQYF. The CDR3 region has the DNA TGTGCCACCAGCAGAGCTTCTGCGGGGGCTTTAGGCGAGCAGTACTTC.

The chain carries TRBV28 and TRBJ1-2; no definite D call. The CDR3 is made up of 11 amino acids. Deletions cut 2 bases from V and 8 bases from J, with 6 bases between. The germline V gene has CDR1 MDHEN and CDR2 SYDVKM. CDR3 in DNA: TGTGCCAGCAGTTTAGGCGGCGGCTACACCTTC. This encodes CASSLGGGYTF.